The 21 T cell receptor beta chains presented below share a single source sample, sequenced in a study of blood T cell repertoires in COVID-19. The assay was immunoSEQ multiplex PCR, and TCRdb's table has in-frame clones only and misses some. The data contain more than 95,000 clones, 85% of them singletons. The sample comprised peripheral blood. Receptors were obtained from an elderly woman with acute or convalescent COVID-19.

The J gene is TRBJ1-2, the V gene TRBV19; no definite D call. Germline lookup yields CDR1 LNHDA and CDR2 SQIVND (reference sequence). This CDR3 is 12 amino acids long. Trimming removed 2 bases at V and 8 bases at J, with 9 bases between. This CDR3 is CASSIPLSGYTF. CDR3 sequence (DNA): TGTGCCAGTAGTATACCTCTAAGCGGCTACACCTTC. Full variable domain (outside the CDR3, taken from reference TRBV19 and TRBJ1-2): DGGITQSPKYLFRKEGQNVTLSCEQNLNHDAMYWYRQDPGQGLRLIYYSQIVNDFQKGDIAEGYSVSREKKESFPLTVTSAQKNPTAFYLCASSIPLSGYTFGSGTRLTVV.

The chain carries TRBV7-3 and TRBJ2-2, with D maybe TRBD1 (5 bases). This CDR3 region has 13 residues. Deletions cut 4 bases from V and 6 bases from J, with 9 bases between. Germline V gene lookup returns CDR1 SGHTA and CDR2 FQGTGA. In DNA form, the CDR3 reads TGTGCCAGCAGCTCTCAGGGTTCCGGGGAGCTGTTTTTT. This translates into CASSSQGSGELFF.

The J gene is TRBJ1-3, the V gene TRBV28; possible D gene TRBD1, 5 bases. The CDR3 length is 17 residues. Germline lookup yields CDR1 MDHEN and CDR2 SYDVKM. With 7 bases removed from V and 0 bases from J, the gap between germline ends came to 19 bases. The DNA of the CDR3 is TGTGCCAGCATCTTGTCAGGGCCGGTCCGCTCTGGAAACACCATATATTTT. Residues: CASILSGPVRSGNTIYF.

V usage is TRBV5-1 and J usage is TRBJ1-1, with D perhaps TRBD1 (6 bases). V was cut by 0 bases and J by 1 base, with 13 bases left in between. The CDR3 has 16 amino acids. Germline V gives CDR1 SGHRS, CDR2 YFSETQ. CDR3 nucleotide sequence: TGCGCCAGCAGCTTGGGCCCGGACAGATGGAACACTGAAGCTTTCTTT. This gives the protein CASSLGPDRWNTEAFF.

The V and J genes are TRBV28 and TRBJ1-5, with 7 bases that match TRBD1. Losses at the gene ends were 7 bases for V and 3 bases for J; bases not matched to a gene: 9. This CDR3 is 15 amino acids long. Germline V gene sequence: CDR1 MDHEN, CDR2 SYDVKM. The CDR3 nucleotides are TGTGCCAGCACCTCGAGGGGGCTTTCCAATCAGCCCCAGCATTTT. Translating it yields CASTSRGLSNQPQHF.

The chain has TRBV4-3 and TRBJ1-1; 10 bases match TRBD1. Germline V gene lookup returns CDR1 LGHNA and CDR2 YSLEER. The CDR3 has 12 residues. V shed 4 bases, J shed 9 bases, and the junction held 2 bases outside the gene matches. This CDR3 reads CASSRDRGQAFF. CDR3 bases: TGCGCCAGCAGCCGGGACAGGGGCCAAGCTTTCTTT.

V and J are TRBV11-1 and TRBJ2-3; a weak D match, TRBD2 (6 bases). CDR3 length: 15 residues. Trimming took off 5 bases at V and 2 bases at J, with 14 bases between the two ends. Germline loops: CDR1 SGHAT, CDR2 FQDESV (reference sequence). CDR3 nucleotide sequence: TGTGCCAGCAGCCCAACCGGGACTTACACAGATACGCAGTATTTT. Its protein product is CASSPTGTYTDTQYF.

The rearrangement uses TRBV9 and TRBJ1-2; 11 nucleotides line up with TRBD1. CDR1 and CDR2 from the germline V gene are SGDLS and YYNGEE. The CDR3 consists of 15 residues. V trimming: 4 bases; J trimming: 8 bases; junction bases outside the gene matches: 10. CDR3 sequence: CASSPAGQGAGGYTF. Here the CDR3 DNA reads TGTGCCAGCAGCCCCGCCGGACAGGGGGCTGGAGGCTACACCTTC.

The V gene is TRBV3-1 (or the pseudogene TRBV3-2), the J gene TRBJ2-2; D might be TRBD1 (6 bases). Trimming pared 1 base from V and 3 bases from J, leaving 18 bases between. The CDR3 spans 18 residues. Germline lookup yields CDR1 LGHDT and CDR2 YNNKEL (reference sequence). The chain's CDR3 is CASSQASYLRGYTGELFF. The CDR3 region has the DNA TGTGCCAGCAGCCAAGCTTCCTACCTCAGGGGATACACCGGGGAGCTGTTTTTT.

This clone was counted ten times or more. The V and J genes are TRBV5-4 and TRBJ1-1; TRBD1 might be the D (6 bases). Trimming cost V 0 bases and J 1 base, with 10 bases left between them. CDR1 and CDR2 from the germline V gene are SGHNT and YYREEE (reference sequence). The CDR3 is 15 amino acids. In nucleotides, the CDR3 is TGTGCCAGCAGCTTGGACAGGGCGCAGAACACTGAAGCTTTCTTT. Translation gives CASSLDRAQNTEAFF.

This clone appeared a few times. The chain joins TRBV11-2 to TRBJ1-2, with a tentative D call TRBD1 (5 bases). The ends were cut back, 6 bases at V and 4 bases at J, with 18 bases in the middle. CDR1 and CDR2 from the germline V gene are SGHAT and FQNNGV. This CDR3 has 15 residues. CDR3 nucleotides: TGTGCCAGCAGACGTCTTCAGGGTGGAACCTATGGCTACACCTTC. Amino acid sequence: CASRRLQGGTYGYTF. Combining the CDR3 with reference TRBV11-2 and TRBJ1-2 gives the whole variable domain EAGVAQSPRYKIIEKRQSVAFWCNPISGHATLYWYQQILGQGPKLLIQFQNNGVVDDSQLPKDRFSAERLKGVDSTLKIQPAKLEDSAVYLCASRRLQGGTYGYTFGSGTRLTVV.

The chain joins TRBV4-1 to TRBJ1-4; 7 bases map to TRBD1. Trimming at V came to 4 bases and at J to 3 bases, leaving 17 bases not matched to a gene. Germline CDR1 and CDR2: MGHRA and YSYEKL. The CDR3 contains 19 residues. As DNA, the CDR3 is TGCGCCAGCAGCCTAGGTGGGGGGACAGTCCTACGGGCTAATGAAAAACTGTTTTTT. Amino acid sequence: CASSLGGGTVLRANEKLFF.

This clone was seen once. The V gene is TRBV28, the J gene TRBJ1-1; D unclear. Trimming stripped 10 bases from V and 6 bases from J, with 15 bases between. The CDR3 contains 12 residues. The V gene's germline CDR1 is MDHEN and CDR2 SYDVKM. Written as DNA, the CDR3 is TGTGCCAACCCGACGGGAATAGCTGAAGCTTTCTTT. It codes for CANPTGIAEAFF.

The V and J genes are TRBV6-5 and TRBJ1-6; D is unresolved. In germline, CDR1 is MNHEY, CDR2 SVGAGI. The V gene lost 6 bases and the J gene lost 10 bases, with 19 bases spanning the gap. The CDR3 loop spans 15 amino acids. The CDR3 sequence: CASRLFQEGRSPLHF. The CDR3 bases are TGTGCCAGCAGACTCTTTCAAGAGGGCCGGTCACCCCTCCACTTT.

The J gene is TRBJ1-5, the V gene TRBV9; 8 nucleotides line up with TRBD1. The junction had 10 bases not matched to a gene; V was cut back by 3 bases and J by 8 bases. This CDR3 comprises 15 residues. Germline-derived CDR1 and CDR2 are SGDLS and YYNGEE. The CDR3 loop reads CASSGTGIRGEPQHF. The CDR3 DNA is TGTGCCAGCAGCGGGACAGGGATCCGGGGGGAGCCCCAGCATTTT.

The chain recombines TRBV5-6 with TRBJ1-6; 8 nucleotides match TRBD1. V lost 5 bases and J lost 7; bases outside the gene matches: 8. Germline loops: CDR1 SGHDT, CDR2 YYEEEE. This CDR3 is 15 amino acids long. The CDR3 region has the DNA TGTGCCAGCAGGCGACAGGGGCAAGGAAATTCACCCCTCCACTTT. Its translation is CASRRQGQGNSPLHF.

V gene TRBV12-2 combines with J gene TRBJ1-3; TRBD1, as called in the table, went unchecked against the DNA. TRBV12-2 is termed a pseudogene. The CDR3 runs 17 residues. In DNA form, the CDR3 reads TGTGCAAGTCGCTCCATTATCCAGGGAATTCCTGGAAACACCATATATTTT. It codes for CASRSIIQGIPGNTIYF.

The V gene is TRBV4-1, the J gene TRBJ1-2, with 7 bases fitting TRBD1. Germline CDR1 reads MGHRA; CDR2 reads YSYEKL. The CDR3 runs 17 residues. J lost 3 bases, V lost 4 bases, and 14 bases had no gene match. The CDR3 sequence is CASSRRDSHPGDYGYTF. The CDR3 nucleotides read TGCGCCAGCAGCCGCCGGGACAGCCACCCGGGGGACTATGGCTACACCTTC.

This clone was counted only a few times. The chain combines TRBV10-1 with TRBJ2-4; a possible D gene is TRBD1 (6 bases). This CDR3 is 19 amino acids long. V lost 3 bases, J lost 0 bases, and 21 bases lay in between. CDR1 is WNHNN, CDR2 SYGVQD, per germline (reference sequence). CDR3 in amino acids: CASSEHTGTLWVAKNIQYF. The CDR3 nucleotides are TGCGCCAGCAGTGAACATACCGGGACACTTTGGGTAGCCAAAAACATTCAGTACTTC.

The chain uses TRBV7-9 and TRBJ1-1, with no clear D. The CDR3 is made up of 13 amino acids. Per the germline V gene, CDR1 is SEHNR and CDR2 is FQNEAQ (reference sequence). Deletions cut 3 bases from V and 1 base from J, with 6 bases between. The CDR3 coding sequence is TGTGCCAGCAGCTTCGAGGGGAACACTGAAGCTTTCTTT. Encoded protein: CASSFEGNTEAFF.

This clone was seen once. The V gene is TRBV7-8, the J gene TRBJ2-7; D not resolved. CDR1 is SGHVS, CDR2 FQNEAQ, per germline. This CDR3 region has 11 residues. V was cut by 5 bases and J by 3 bases, with 5 bases left in between. CDR3 amino acids: CASSINYEQYF. CDR3 sequence (DNA): TGTGCCAGCAGCATAAACTACGAGCAGTACTTC. Together with reference TRBV7-8 and TRBJ2-7, the CDR3 gives the full variable domain: GAGVSQSPRYKVAKRGQDVALRCDPISGHVSLFWYQQALGQGPEFLTYFQNEAQLDKSGLPSDRFFAERPEGSVSTLKIQRTQQEDSAVYLCASSINYEQYFGPGTRLTVT.